The clone carrying this TCR beta chain appeared a few times. Antigen specificity is unknown. V lost 4 bases to trimming and J lost 1 base, with 8 bases between them. The CDR3 covers 13 residues. The germline V gene encodes CDR1 SQVTM and CDR2 ANQGSEA. This entry is derived from a study of beta chain features in type 1 diabetes. Study findings and constraints: Researchers reported that naive, central memory and Treg TCRB repertoires appeared more similar in patients than in healthy donors. Type 1 diabetes patients had moderately but significantly shorter TCRB CDR3s in all four CD4+ subsets.

Expressed TCRB transcripts were sequenced because the entire RNA isolate underwent reverse transcription. Around 3.9 million reads per sample were averaged for naive, central memory and regulatory samples. Assay used: immunoSEQ multiplex PCR; TCRdb lists only in-frame clones, some missing. The sample records 150,000 to 200,000 clones, roughly 60% being singletons. The sequenced sample consisted of naive CD4+ T cells from blood. This chain joins TRBV29-1 and TRBJ1-3, with D tentatively TRBD1 (5 bases). This receptor was taken from a young man with type 1 diabetes. CDR3 in amino acids: CSVAGSSGNTIYF. The CDR3 DNA sequence: TGCAGCGTTGCAGGGTCATCTGGAAACACCATATATTTT. The complete variable domain, with remaining parts taken from reference TRBV29-1 and TRBJ1-3, reads SAVISQKPSRDICQRGTSLTIQCQVDSQVTMMFWYRQQPGQSLTLIATANQGSEATYESGFVIDKFPISRPNLTFSTLTVSNMSPEDSSIYLCSVAGSSGNTIYFGEGSWLTVV.